The clone carrying this T cell receptor (beta chain) was seen more than once but under ten times. This CDR3 is built from 15 residues. Germline CDR1 reads LGHDT; CDR2 reads YNNKEL (reference sequence). V shed 0 bases and J shed 4 bases, with 12 bases lying between them. This record comes from a study of blood T cell repertoires in COVID-19. The protocol was immunoSEQ multiplex PCR, while the TCRdb copy is restricted to in-frame clones and leaves out a portion. The sample yields 110,000 or so clones, approximately 80% seen once. This receptor was obtained from a woman aged 40-49 years with acute or convalescent COVID-19. The sequencing sample was made of peripheral blood. The rearrangement uses TRBV3-1 (or the pseudogene TRBV3-2) and TRBJ2-5; D possibly corresponds to TRBD1 (5 bases). The CDR3 loop is CASSQDSGAGETQYF. The CDR3 DNA reads as TGTGCCAGCAGCCAAGATTCTGGGGCAGGAGAGACCCAGTACTTC.